This T cell receptor (beta chain) was identified in a study of T cells of healthy individuals. TCRdb reanalysed the 5' RACE reads using MiXCR and keeps one entry per CDR3 protein. The profile covers tens of thousands of distinct CDR3 sequences, with 15% to 20% appearing a single time and around 4.5% taken by the ten largest. After removal of 10 bases from V and 7 bases from J, the junction contained 15 bases not matched to a gene. The CDR3 extends over 14 amino acids. The germline V gene encodes CDR1 ENHRY and CDR2 SYGVKD. This chain uses TRBV10-3 with TRBJ2-5; 7 positions match TRBD1. This TCR was sampled from a human donor in good health. The CDR3: CASRGTAKDGTQYF. DNA of the CDR3: TGTGCCAGCAGAGGGACAGCCAAAGACGGGACCCAGTACTTC.